This is a list of T cell receptor beta chains from one sample in a study of blood T cell repertoires in COVID-19. Measured with immunoSEQ multiplex PCR; TCRdb has only the in-frame clones, and not every one. The sample lists about 280,000 clones, about 90% occurring once. Sequencing was carried out using peripheral blood. The receptors derive from a woman aged 25 to 39 who had recovered from COVID-19. Each CDR3 is given without its conserved first and last residue. Each record gives: V gene, clone size, CDR3 protein. Size tells how often a clone was seen (once, few, many) or the class of an expanded clone, and some rows leave it out.

v_call: TRBV5-1; clone_size: NA; cdr3_aa: ASSFWGEEQY
v_call: TRBV2; clone_size: NA; cdr3_aa: ASSYEGDQPQH
v_call: TRBV25-1; clone_size: NA; cdr3_aa: ASSEIDRDTEAF
v_call: TRBV6-5; clone_size: NA; cdr3_aa: ASSGHPASEAF
v_call: TRBV6-4; clone_size: NA; cdr3_aa: ASSDSQAGGPDTQY
v_call: TRBV7-2; clone_size: NA; cdr3_aa: ASSLAAGASYNEQF
v_call: TRBV27; clone_size: NA; cdr3_aa: ASSLTGLAGRYEQF
v_call: TRBV19; clone_size: few; cdr3_aa: ASRYSGQGWANYGYT
v_call: TRBV28; clone_size: NA; cdr3_aa: ASSLDNRGRSPLH
v_call: TRBV27; clone_size: NA; cdr3_aa: ASSGTGVYEQY
v_call: TRBV2; clone_size: NA; cdr3_aa: ATQGGAEAF
v_call: TRBV5-6; clone_size: NA; cdr3_aa: ASSYFPQSSYNEQF
v_call: TRBV19; clone_size: NA; cdr3_aa: ASTILGTANYGYT
v_call: TRBV3-1/TRBV3-2; clone_size: NA; cdr3_aa: ASSRTTGANYGYT
v_call: TRBV7-6; clone_size: NA; cdr3_aa: ASSLEAGSDYGYT
v_call: TRBV6-5; clone_size: once; cdr3_aa: ASSLGGGNTEAF
v_call: TRBV7-2; clone_size: NA; cdr3_aa: ASSPRTGNYGYT
v_call: TRBV6-5; clone_size: NA; cdr3_aa: TSRHSGQLNQPQH
v_call: TRBV4-3; clone_size: few; cdr3_aa: ASSQDREVPGELF
v_call: TRBV19; clone_size: NA; cdr3_aa: ASQRGVYNSPLH
v_call: TRBV7-3; clone_size: NA; cdr3_aa: ASSPRYRGTQY
v_call: TRBV5-6; clone_size: NA; cdr3_aa: ASSLFSTIYNEQF
v_call: TRBV7-6; clone_size: NA; cdr3_aa: ASSHPLRQSSTDTQY
v_call: TRBV6-5; clone_size: NA; cdr3_aa: ASSDREYEKLF
v_call: TRBV28; clone_size: NA; cdr3_aa: ASSPRDRGNEQY
v_call: TRBV5-4; clone_size: few; cdr3_aa: ASSATSGGENEQF
v_call: TRBV7-8; clone_size: NA; cdr3_aa: ASSLGSFKEKLF
v_call: TRBV6-2/TRBV6-3; clone_size: NA; cdr3_aa: ASSYRPFAGGLKNTEAF
v_call: TRBV19; clone_size: NA; cdr3_aa: ASSIFPNTDTQY
v_call: TRBV11-2; clone_size: NA; cdr3_aa: ASSTARDRVWEGYT
v_call: TRBV3-1/TRBV3-2; clone_size: once; cdr3_aa: ASSRAGEVEETQY
v_call: TRBV28; clone_size: once; cdr3_aa: ASAGRSGSDEQF
v_call: TRBV11-2; clone_size: NA; cdr3_aa: ASSLLGHSTDTQY
v_call: TRBV7-2; clone_size: NA; cdr3_aa: ASSLGGGLSTDTQY
v_call: TRBV5-1; clone_size: NA; cdr3_aa: ASSLGPTEQETQY
v_call: TRBV11-1; clone_size: NA; cdr3_aa: ASSLEGRADYNEQF
v_call: TRBV5-1; clone_size: NA; cdr3_aa: ASGLGYEQY
v_call: TRBV6-4; clone_size: few; cdr3_aa: ASSGTESGELF
v_call: TRBV6-5; clone_size: NA; cdr3_aa: ASSPRLAGVGEQY
v_call: TRBV7-2; clone_size: NA; cdr3_aa: ASSPREGRSGELF
v_call: TRBV5-6; clone_size: NA; cdr3_aa: ASSLGVAGYT
v_call: TRBV10-3; clone_size: NA; cdr3_aa: AITPLRDRGGPQH
v_call: TRBV10-3; clone_size: NA; cdr3_aa: AISESGTGAEAF
v_call: TRBV11-1; clone_size: NA; cdr3_aa: ASSFAGTRTDTQY